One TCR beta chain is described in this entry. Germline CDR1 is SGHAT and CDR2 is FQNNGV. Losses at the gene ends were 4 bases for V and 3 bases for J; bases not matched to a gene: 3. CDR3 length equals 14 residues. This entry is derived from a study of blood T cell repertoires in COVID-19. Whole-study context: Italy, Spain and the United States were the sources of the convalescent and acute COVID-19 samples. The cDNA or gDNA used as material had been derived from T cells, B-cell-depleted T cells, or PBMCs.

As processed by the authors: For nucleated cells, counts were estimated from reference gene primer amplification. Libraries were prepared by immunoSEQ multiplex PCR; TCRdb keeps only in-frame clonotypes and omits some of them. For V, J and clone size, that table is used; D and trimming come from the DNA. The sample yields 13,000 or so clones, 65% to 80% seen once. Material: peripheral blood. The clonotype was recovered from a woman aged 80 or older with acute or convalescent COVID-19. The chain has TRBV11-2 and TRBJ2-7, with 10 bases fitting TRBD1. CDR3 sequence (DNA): TGTGCCAGCAGCTGGGGACAGGGGCTCTACGAGCAGTACTTC. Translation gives CASSWGQGLYEQYF. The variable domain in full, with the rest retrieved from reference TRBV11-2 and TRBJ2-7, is EAGVAQSPRYKIIEKRQSVAFWCNPISGHATLYWYQQILGQGPKLLIQFQNNGVVDDSQLPKDRFSAERLKGVDSTLKIQPAKLEDSAVYLCASSWGQGLYEQYFGPGTRLTVT.